These T cell receptor beta chains were read from a single sample in a study of beta chain features in type 1 diabetes. Sequencing used immunoSEQ multiplex PCR; TCRdb keeps in-frame clones, though not all of them. This table has about 210,000 clones, roughly a tenth appearing once. Sequencing was done on a sample of central memory CD4+ T cells from blood. Every receptor here comes from a man younger than 35 in good health. Both conserved end residues are part of each CDR3. Fields, in order: CDR3 protein, J gene, D gene, V gene. D genes are given only for firm matches.

CDR3aa: CASTRDTEAFF
j_gene: TRBJ1-1
d_gene: .
v_gene: TRBV4-2

CDR3aa: CASSPLQGTNTGELFF
j_gene: TRBJ2-2
d_gene: TRBD1
v_gene: TRBV18

CDR3aa: CASSQDGQGDYGYTF
j_gene: TRBJ1-2
d_gene: TRBD1
v_gene: TRBV4-3

CDR3aa: CARRGTGELFF
j_gene: TRBJ2-2
d_gene: .
v_gene: TRBV12-5

CDR3aa: CASSQEWRGDTQYF
j_gene: TRBJ2-3
d_gene: .
v_gene: TRBV4-1

CDR3aa: CASRPSSGSSIEQFF
j_gene: TRBJ2-1
d_gene: TRBD2
v_gene: TRBV5-1

CDR3aa: CASSSLAGAYHNQETQYF
j_gene: TRBJ2-5
d_gene: TRBD2
v_gene: TRBV7-3

CDR3aa: CAWSVGGRGDTQYF
j_gene: TRBJ2-3
d_gene: .
v_gene: TRBV30

CDR3aa: CASSADAGTGVYGYTF
j_gene: TRBJ1-2
d_gene: .
v_gene: TRBV13

CDR3aa: CASSLSGPQETQYF
j_gene: TRBJ2-5
d_gene: .
v_gene: TRBV28